The 7 T cell receptor beta chains in this list originate from one sample, sequenced in a study of T cell changes during pregnancy in multiple sclerosis. Clones were read by immunoSEQ multiplex PCR, and TCRdb kept only the in-frame ones, dropping some. Of roughly 50,000 clones listed, around 90% are singletons. This material consisted of CD4+ T cells from peripheral blood mononuclear cells, taken after pregnancy. Receptors were obtained from a female donor with multiple sclerosis, enrolled in a pregnancy study.

This sequence joins TRBV29-1 and TRBJ2-1; 9 bases align to TRBD2. Germline V gene lookup returns CDR1 SQVTM and CDR2 ANQGSEA. The junction had 11 bases not matched to a gene; V was cut back by 4 bases and J by 7 bases. The CDR3 covers 15 residues. The CDR3 nucleotides are TGCAGCGTTGGTCTGGCGGGAGGGCCAGTTAATGAGCAGTTCTTC. As protein: CSVGLAGGPVNEQFF.

The V call is TRBV19, the J call TRBJ2-4; D is ambiguous. The CDR3 totals 11 residues. Germline values: CDR1 LNHDA, CDR2 SQIVND (reference sequence). The V end lost 5 bases, the J end lost 5 bases, and 4 bases lay between the germline ends. The CDR3 sequence: CASSLENIQYF. CDR3 coding DNA: TGTGCCAGTAGTCTCGAAAACATTCAGTACTTC.

V is TRBV10-1 and J is TRBJ2-7; 10 bases map to TRBD2. Germline loops: CDR1 WNHNN, CDR2 SYGVQD (reference sequence). V dropped 8 bases and J dropped 6; count of bases not matched to a gene: 13. The CDR3 is 15 residues long. CDR3 nucleotides: TGCGCCAGCGCCTCCGGGACTAGCGACCTTAGCGAGCAGTACTTC. Translation: CASASGTSDLSEQYF.

The chain links TRBV28 to TRBJ2-7; no definite D call. The CDR3 extends over 12 amino acids. Trimming shortened V by 2 bases and J by 3 bases, and 5 bases separated the two germline ends. Per germline, CDR1 MDHEN and CDR2 SYDVKM. This chain's CDR3 is CASSLVNYEQYF. In DNA, the CDR3 is TGTGCCAGCAGTTTAGTAAACTACGAGCAGTACTTC.

V is TRBV6-6 and J is TRBJ1-2; 10 nucleotides align to TRBD1. J gave up 4 bases and V 7 bases, and 6 bases lay outside the gene matches. This CDR3 has 14 amino acids. CDR1 is MNHNY, CDR2 SVGAGI, per germline (reference sequence). Written as DNA, the CDR3 is TGTGCCAGCAACCCCGGGACAGGGGCCTATGGCTACACCTTC. Its protein product is CASNPGTGAYGYTF.

The J gene is TRBJ1-2, the V gene TRBV6-1; D may be TRBD1 (6 bases). Trimming removed 6 bases at V and 4 bases at J, with 12 bases between. The V gene's germline CDR1 is MNHNS and CDR2 SASEGT. The CDR3 has 13 residues. The CDR3 reads CASRQGLGYGYTF. For the CDR3, the DNA is TGTGCCAGCAGGCAGGGGCTTGGCTATGGCTACACCTTC.

The CDR3 reads CASSVLAGVHNEQFF. The CDR3 DNA sequence: TGTGCCAGCAGCGTACTAGCGGGAGTCCACAATGAGCAGTTCTTC. The V call is TRBV28, the J call TRBJ2-1; 11 bases fit TRBD2. The junction had 6 bases not matched to a gene; V was cut back by 6 bases and J by 5 bases. The V gene's germline CDR1 is MDHEN and CDR2 SYDVKM. The CDR3 consists of 15 residues.